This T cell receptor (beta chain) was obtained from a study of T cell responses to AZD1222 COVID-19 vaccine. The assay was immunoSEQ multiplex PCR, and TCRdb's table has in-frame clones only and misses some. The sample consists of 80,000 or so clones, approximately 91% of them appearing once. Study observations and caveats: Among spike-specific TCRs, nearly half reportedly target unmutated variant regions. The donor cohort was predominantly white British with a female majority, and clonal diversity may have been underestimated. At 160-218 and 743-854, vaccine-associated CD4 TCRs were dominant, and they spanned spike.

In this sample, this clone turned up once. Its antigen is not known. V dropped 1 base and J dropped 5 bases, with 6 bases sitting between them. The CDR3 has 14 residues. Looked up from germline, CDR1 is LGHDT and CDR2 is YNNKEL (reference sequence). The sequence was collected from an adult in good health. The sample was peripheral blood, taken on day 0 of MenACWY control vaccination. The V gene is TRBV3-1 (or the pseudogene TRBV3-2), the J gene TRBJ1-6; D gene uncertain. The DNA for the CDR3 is TGTGCCAGCAGCCAAGTGCCCAATAATTCACCCCTCCACTTT. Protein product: CASSQVPNNSPLHF.